This entry lists 22 T cell receptor beta chains sequenced from one sample in a study of T cells after yellow fever vaccination. TCRdb called the 5' RACE reads again in MiXCR, with one record for every CDR3 protein. In the table there are about 42,000 distinct CDR3 sequences, around 6.4% of which are singletons. The sequencing used PBMCs, either bulk or a sorted T-cell subset (CD4+, CD8+, memory, or dextramer-sorted; not recorded which), collected 45 days after the yellow fever booster vaccination. The receptors derive from a man under 40 who received the YFV17D yellow fever vaccine.

This clonotype was detected many times. V usage is TRBV12-3 or TRBV12-4 and J usage is TRBJ2-3, with 10 bases aligning to TRBD2. V shed 6 bases and J 2 bases; nucleotides not matched to a gene: 14. This CDR3 has 18 amino acids. The CDR3: CASRDAGRGLAPTDTQYF. CDR3 nucleotides: TGTGCCAGCAGAGATGCTGGACGGGGACTAGCGCCCACAGATACGCAGTATTTT.

The genes are TRBV4-3 and TRBJ2-3; D remains unclear. CDR3 length equals 16 residues. The germline V gene has CDR1 LGHNA and CDR2 YSLEER. Trimming removed 1 base from V and 0 bases from J, with 11 bases in between. The CDR3 nucleotides are TGCGCCAGCAGCCAAGTTGGGCCACCTAGCACAGATACGCAGTATTTT. It codes for CASSQVGPPSTDTQYF.

This clonotype has a count of ten or more. The CDR3 protein is CASSWTAYNSPLHF. The CDR3 coding sequence is TGTGCCAGCAGTTGGACCGCTTATAATTCACCCCTCCACTTT. The chain links TRBV6-2 or TRBV6-3 to TRBJ1-6, with unresolved D. This CDR3 is 14 amino acids long. Germline CDR1 and CDR2: MNHEY and SVGEGT. V lost 4 bases and J lost 4, with 8 bases in between.

This clonotype has at least ten counts. CDR3 sequence reads: CSASPGVGQPQHF. CDR3 bases: TGCAGTGCAAGTCCAGGAGTTGGTCAGCCCCAGCATTTT. The chain uses TRBV20-1 and TRBJ1-5; D not certain. V lost 6 bases and J 6 bases, leaving 15 bases between the germline ends. There are 13 residues in the CDR3. Germline V gives CDR1 DFQATT, CDR2 SNEGSKA (reference sequence).

There are many counts of this clonotype. The chain employs TRBV28 and TRBJ1-5, with unresolved D. The germline gives CDR1 MDHEN, CDR2 SYDVKM. The CDR3 loop spans 10 amino acids. CDR3: CVAGNQPQHF. The CDR3 nucleotides are TGTGTCGCAGGCAATCAGCCCCAGCATTTT.

This clonotype was observed at least ten times. The chain combines TRBV29-1 with TRBJ2-1; the D gene is possibly TRBD1 (6 bases). Germline CDR1 reads SQVTM; CDR2 reads ANQGSEA. Trimming cost V 4 bases and J 3 bases, with 13 bases left between them. This CDR3 comprises 14 residues. The CDR3 sequence: CSVAGQGLYNEQFF. Here the CDR3 DNA reads TGCAGCGTTGCCGGGCAGGGGCTCTACAATGAGCAGTTCTTC.

This clonotype has a handful of counts. The rearrangement uses TRBV6-2 or TRBV6-3 and TRBJ2-6; D unresolved. The germline V gene has CDR1 MNHEY and CDR2 SVGEGT. This CDR3 comprises 15 residues. With 6 bases removed from V and 2 bases from J, the gap between germline ends came to 11 bases. Written as DNA, the CDR3 is TGTGCCAGCAGACCCCTCGGACCTGGGGCCAACGTCCTGACTTTC. As protein: CASRPLGPGANVLTF.

Note on this clonotype: A read error may account for a junction end that differs from germline. The chain is built from TRBV7-2 and TRBJ2-5; D is uncertain. Germline CDR1 reads SGHTA; CDR2 reads FQGNSA. This CDR3 is built from 11 residues. CDR3 loop: CASTDHETQYF. CDR3 nucleotide sequence: TGTGCCAGCACCGACCACGAGACCCAGTACTTC.

This clonotype appeared many times. The chain uses TRBV7-9 and TRBJ2-7; D perhaps matches TRBD1 (6 bases). Germline loops: CDR1 SEHNR, CDR2 FQNEAQ (reference sequence). Trimming shortened V by 4 bases and J by 0 bases, and 10 bases separated the two germline ends. The CDR3 spans 14 residues. The CDR3 DNA sequence: TGTGCCAGCAGCTCCACGGACAGCTCCTACGAGCAGTACTTC. Encoded protein: CASSSTDSSYEQYF.

This chain uses TRBV12-3 or TRBV12-4 with TRBJ1-1; D is perhaps TRBD1 (6 bases). V lost 6 bases and J 3 bases, leaving 11 bases between the germline ends. The CDR3 totals 13 residues. The CDR3 loop reads CASSPGADTEAFF. CDR3 bases: TGTGCCAGCAGCCCAGGGGCGGACACTGAAGCTTTCTTT.

This clonotype was detected many times. The chain uses TRBV10-3 and TRBJ2-1, with TRBD2 as a possible D gene (6 bases). Per germline, CDR1 ENHRY and CDR2 SYGVKD. The CDR3 spans 15 residues. With 4 bases removed from V and 3 bases from J, the gap between germline ends came to 13 bases. The CDR3 bases are TGTGCCATCAGTGGGGGGGACGGGGGCTACAATGAGCAGTTCTTC. Its protein product is CAISGGDGGYNEQFF.

The chain combines TRBV19 with TRBJ1-4; D might be TRBD1 (5 bases). CDR1 and CDR2 (germline): LNHDA, SQIVND (reference sequence). The CDR3 contains 12 residues. The V gene lost 5 bases and the J gene lost 7 bases, with 8 bases spanning the gap. Here the CDR3 reads CASSVQGEKLFF. CDR3 nucleotides: TGTGCCAGTAGTGTCCAGGGTGAAAAACTGTTTTTT.

This clonotype was detected many times. The chain carries TRBV29-1 and TRBJ2-7; 11 bases agree with TRBD2. Per germline, CDR1 SQVTM and CDR2 ANQGSEA. V lost 6 bases and J lost 2; bases outside the gene matches: 9. There are 15 residues in the CDR3. The CDR3 DNA sequence: TGCAGCGTGAAGAGTAGCGGGAGGGGAACCTACGAGCAGTACTTC. This gives the protein CSVKSSGRGTYEQYF.

This clonotype was picked up many times. The V call is TRBV7-3, the J call TRBJ2-1, with D possibly matching TRBD2 (6 bases). Germline values: CDR1 SGHTA, CDR2 FQGTGA. The CDR3 totals 16 residues. Trimming took off 5 bases at V and 0 bases at J, with 14 bases between the two ends. The CDR3 reads CASSPWASDSYNEQFF. CDR3 coding DNA: TGTGCCAGCAGCCCCTGGGCTAGCGACTCCTACAATGAGCAGTTCTTC.

This clonotype appeared a few times. The genes are TRBV7-2 and TRBJ2-1, with 9 bases fitting TRBD1. V lost 2 bases to trimming and J lost 4 bases; unmatched junction nucleotides: 6. The CDR3 loop spans 16 amino acids. CDR1 is SGHTA and CDR2 is FQGNSA in the germline V gene. The CDR3 spells CASSLMGDRAYNEQFF. The DNA of the CDR3 is TGTGCCAGCAGCTTAATGGGGGACAGGGCTTACAATGAGCAGTTCTTC. Variable domain in full (rest from reference TRBV7-2 and TRBJ2-1): GAGVSQSPSNKVTEKGKDVELRCDPISGHTALYWYRQSLGQGLEFLIYFQGNSAPDKSGLPSDRFSAERTGGSVSTLTIQRTQQEDSAVYLCASSLMGDRAYNEQFFGPGTRLTVL.

The V and J genes are TRBV23-1 and TRBJ2-5; D possibly uses TRBD1 or TRBD2 (5 bases each). TRBV23-1 is identified as an open reading frame with a role that is uncertain. CDR3 length: 17 amino acids. The germline V and J ends were trimmed by 2 bases and 4 bases, with 20 bases remaining between them. The CDR3 coding sequence is TGCGCCAGCAGTCAAGCAGGGCGGGTAGACAGAGGAGAGACCCAGTACTTC. Translation: CASSQAGRVDRGETQYF.

There are many counts of this clonotype. The chain is built from TRBV5-6 and TRBJ2-2; TRBD2 agrees at 7 bases. Germline lookup yields CDR1 SGHDT and CDR2 YYEEEE. The CDR3 totals 15 residues. J was trimmed by 4 bases and V by 3 bases; bases with no gene match: 6. The CDR3 is CASSWGGLLTGELFF. The CDR3 DNA reads as TGTGCCAGCAGCTGGGGGGGACTTCTCACCGGGGAGCTGTTTTTT.

The chain recombines TRBV12-3 or TRBV12-4 with TRBJ2-5; D uncertain. The V gene lost 5 bases and the J gene lost 2 bases, with 12 bases spanning the gap. CDR3 length equals 14 residues. DNA for the CDR3: TGTGCCAGCAGTACGGCGCCCACGCAAGAGACCCAGTACTTC. It is translated as CASSTAPTQETQYF.

This clonotype has at least ten counts. The chain is built from TRBV5-1 and TRBJ1-3; maybe TRBD1 (6 bases). Germline V gives CDR1 SGHRS, CDR2 YFSETQ. Trimming cost V 10 bases and J 7 bases, with 18 bases left between them. CDR3 length equals 13 residues. In DNA form, the CDR3 reads TGCGCCTCCCATGCGGAGGGGGTCAACACCATATATTTT. Translation: CASHAEGVNTIYF.

This sequence joins TRBV2 and TRBJ2-1; D remains ambiguous. The CDR3 is 14 residues long. From germline, CDR1 is SNHLY and CDR2 FYNNEI. Trimming removed 9 bases from V and 0 bases from J, with 12 bases in between. In nucleotides, the CDR3 is TGTGCCAGTGACTTAAGGAGCTCCTACAATGAGCAGTTCTTC. Amino acids: CASDLRSSYNEQFF.

This clonotype was seen ten or more times. V and J are TRBV5-4 and TRBJ2-1; 8 positions agree with TRBD2. Germline V gene lookup returns CDR1 SGHNT and CDR2 YYREEE (reference sequence). Germline trimming cut 0 bases from V and 10 bases from J; bases unmatched to any gene: 12. The length of the CDR3 is 16 residues. The CDR3 sequence is CASSLVSGIRAREQFF. CDR3 bases: TGTGCCAGCAGCTTGGTTAGCGGGATTAGGGCGCGGGAGCAGTTCTTC.

V usage is TRBV28 and J usage is TRBJ2-3; D may be TRBD2 (7 bases). The V gene lost 6 bases and the J gene lost 9 bases, with 16 bases spanning the gap. Germline lookup yields CDR1 MDHEN and CDR2 SYDVKM. There are 13 residues in the CDR3. The CDR3 here is CASRWQQGGTQYF. CDR3 nucleotides: TGTGCCAGCAGGTGGCAACAGGGAGGGACGCAGTATTTT.